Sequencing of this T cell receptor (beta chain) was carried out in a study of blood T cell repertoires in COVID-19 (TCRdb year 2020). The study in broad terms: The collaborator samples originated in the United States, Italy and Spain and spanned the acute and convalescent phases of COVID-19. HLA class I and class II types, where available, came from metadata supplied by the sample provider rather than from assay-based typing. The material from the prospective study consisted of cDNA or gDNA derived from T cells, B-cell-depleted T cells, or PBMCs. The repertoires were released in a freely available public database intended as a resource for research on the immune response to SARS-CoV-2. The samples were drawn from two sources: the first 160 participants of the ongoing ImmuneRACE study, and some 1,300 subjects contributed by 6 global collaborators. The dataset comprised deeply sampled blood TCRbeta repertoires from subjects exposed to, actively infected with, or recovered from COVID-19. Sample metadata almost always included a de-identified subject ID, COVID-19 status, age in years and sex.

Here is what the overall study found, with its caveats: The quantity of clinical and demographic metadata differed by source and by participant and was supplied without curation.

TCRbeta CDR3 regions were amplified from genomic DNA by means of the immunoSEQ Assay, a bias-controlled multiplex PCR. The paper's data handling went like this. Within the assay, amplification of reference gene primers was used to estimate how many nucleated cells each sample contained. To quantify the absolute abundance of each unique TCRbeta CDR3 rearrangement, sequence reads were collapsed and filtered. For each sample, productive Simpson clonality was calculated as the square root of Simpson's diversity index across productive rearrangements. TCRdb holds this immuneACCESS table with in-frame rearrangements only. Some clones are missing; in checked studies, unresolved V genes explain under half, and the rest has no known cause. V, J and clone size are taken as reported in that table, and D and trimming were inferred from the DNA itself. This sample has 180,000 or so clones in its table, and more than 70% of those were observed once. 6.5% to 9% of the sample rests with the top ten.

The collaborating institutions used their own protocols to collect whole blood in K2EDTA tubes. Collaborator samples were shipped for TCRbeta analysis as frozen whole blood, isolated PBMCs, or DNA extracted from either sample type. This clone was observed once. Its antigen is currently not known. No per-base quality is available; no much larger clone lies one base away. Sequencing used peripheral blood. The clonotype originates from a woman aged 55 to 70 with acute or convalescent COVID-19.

The bases are TGTGCCAGCTCAACTAGCGGGAGGGCCTTTGAGCAGTTCTTC. It translates to CASSTSGRAFEQFF. The V and J segments used are TRBV18 and TRBJ2-1, with 13 middle bases fitting TRBD2. From V the trimming removes 5 bases and from J it removes 9 bases, while the gene matches leave 4 bases of the junction unaccounted for. The CDR3 runs 14 amino acids, cysteine and phenylalanine included. Just CDR3 DNA is preserved here, 42 bases in frame from base 1. According to the germline V gene, CDR1 reads KGHSH and CDR2 reads LQKENI.